These T cell receptor beta chains were read from a single sample in a study of T-cell memory formation after mild COVID-19. Using its own MiXCR run on the 5' RACE reads, TCRdb lists one record per CDR3 protein. The repertoire consists of hundreds of thousands of distinct CDR3 sequences, with approximately 16% occurring once and the leading ten covering 22%. Input material: PBMCs or a T cell subset sorted from them (not recorded which). These receptors were obtained from a man aged 18 to 29 who had mild COVID-19 (a few samples of this study predate the infection). Cell type and time point are not known. Both conserved end residues are part of each CDR3. Each record gives: V gene, J gene, D gene, clone size, CDR3 protein, CDR3 DNA. A D gene is named only where the DNA matches it firmly. The size field is filled for only some rows; it gives once, few, many or a size class.

v_gene: TRBV6-2/TRBV6-3; j_gene: TRBJ2-7; d_gene: TRBD2; abundance: few; CDR3aa: CASRWSGGYGEQYF; CDR3nt: TGTGCCAGCAGGTGGAGCGGGGGGTATGGCGAGCAGTACTTC
v_gene: TRBV7-2; j_gene: TRBJ1-5; d_gene: -; abundance: -; CDR3aa: CASSLGQGSPPQHF; CDR3nt: TGTGCCAGCAGCTTGGGTCAGGGTTCACCGCCCCAGCATTTT
v_gene: TRBV7-2; j_gene: TRBJ2-2; d_gene: TRBD1; abundance: few; CDR3aa: CASSEGTANTGELFF; CDR3nt: TGTGCCAGCAGCGAGGGGACAGCGAACACCGGGGAGCTGTTTTTT
v_gene: TRBV3-1; j_gene: TRBJ2-7; d_gene: TRBD1; abundance: -; CDR3aa: CASSQGPDRVVYEQYF; CDR3nt: TGTGCCAGCAGCCAAGGGCCAGACAGGGTGGTCTACGAGCAGTACTTC
v_gene: TRBV15; j_gene: TRBJ2-2; d_gene: TRBD2; abundance: few; CDR3aa: CATSPGLETGELFF; CDR3nt: TGTGCCACCAGCCCGGGACTAGAAACCGGGGAGCTGTTTTTT
v_gene: TRBV11-2; j_gene: TRBJ2-1; d_gene: -; abundance: few; CDR3aa: CASSLAGGVNEQFF; CDR3nt: TGTGCCAGCAGCTTAGCAGGGGGGGTCAATGAGCAGTTCTTC
v_gene: TRBV5-6; j_gene: TRBJ1-2; d_gene: -; abundance: -; CDR3aa: CASSFQITANYGYTF; CDR3nt: TGTGCCAGCAGCTTTCAGATTACAGCTAACTATGGCTACACCTTC
v_gene: TRBV6-1; j_gene: TRBJ2-1; d_gene: -; abundance: -; CDR3aa: CASRVLSGGPYNEQFF; CDR3nt: TGTGCCAGCAGGGTACTCAGTGGGGGCCCCTACAATGAGCAGTTCTTC
v_gene: TRBV6-2/TRBV6-3; j_gene: TRBJ2-6; d_gene: -; abundance: -; CDR3aa: CASSSAFSGANVLTF; CDR3nt: TGTGCCAGCAGTTCGGCATTCTCTGGGGCCAACGTCCTGACTTTC
v_gene: TRBV30; j_gene: TRBJ2-7; d_gene: -; abundance: -; CDR3aa: CAWTGSESSYEQYF; CDR3nt: TGTGCCTGGACGGGGTCCGAGAGCTCCTACGAGCAGTACTTC
v_gene: TRBV29-1; j_gene: TRBJ1-1; d_gene: -; abundance: -; CDR3aa: CSVAHWGSAAEAFF; CDR3nt: TGCAGCGTTGCCCACTGGGGGTCTGCGGCTGAAGCTTTCTTT
v_gene: TRBV7-2; j_gene: TRBJ1-4; d_gene: TRBD1; abundance: many; CDR3aa: CASSADRGPYIPFF; CDR3nt: TGTGCCAGCAGCGCCGACAGGGGCCCGTATATTCCGTTTTTT
v_gene: TRBV12-3/TRBV12-4; j_gene: TRBJ2-5; d_gene: -; abundance: few; CDR3aa: CASSLLGPQETQYF; CDR3nt: TGTGCCAGCAGTTTATTGGGCCCCCAAGAGACCCAGTACTTC
v_gene: TRBV4-1; j_gene: TRBJ1-2; d_gene: -; abundance: -; CDR3aa: CASSTLPRGNYGYTF; CDR3nt: TGCGCCAGCAGCACTCTCCCGAGGGGCAACTATGGCTACACCTTC
v_gene: TRBV24-1; j_gene: TRBJ2-3; d_gene: -; abundance: -; CDR3aa: CATSSGPGITDTQYF; CDR3nt: TGTGCCACCAGTTCAGGGCCGGGGATCACAGATACGCAGTATTTT
v_gene: TRBV7-2; j_gene: TRBJ2-5; d_gene: -; abundance: -; CDR3aa: CASSLIWQETQYF; CDR3nt: TGTGCCAGCAGCTTAATCTGGCAAGAGACCCAGTACTTC